The 29 T cell receptor beta chains below all came from one sample that was sequenced in a study of T cell responses to AZD1222 COVID-19 vaccine. Clones were read by immunoSEQ multiplex PCR, and TCRdb kept only the in-frame ones, dropping some. The table has 140,000 to 150,000 clones, roughly 93% seen once. This specimen consisted of peripheral blood, obtained after recovery from COVID-19. The receptor source for this set is an adult who had recovered from COVID-19.

The rearrangement links TRBV30 to TRBJ2-7, with D possibly TRBD2 on 6 matching bases. The CDR3 is made up of 14 amino acids. The germline V gene has CDR1 GTSNPN and CDR2 SVGIG (reference sequence). V dropped 6 bases and J dropped 0 bases, with 15 bases sitting between them. DNA for the CDR3: TGTGCCTGTAGAAAACGGGGGAACTCCTACGAGCAGTACTTC. It encodes CACRKRGNSYEQYF.

The V gene is TRBV11-2, the J gene TRBJ2-2; 14 positions agree with TRBD2. CDR1 SGHAT and CDR2 FQNNGV come from the germline V gene. With 1 base clipped from V and 7 bases from J, the junction kept 8 bases outside the gene matches. This CDR3 spans 18 amino acids. The DNA for the CDR3 is TGTGCCAGCAGCTTAGCCCCGACTAGCGGGAGGGCCGGCGGGGAGCTGTTTTTT. This translates into CASSLAPTSGRAGGELFF.

This chain links TRBV30 with TRBJ2-5, with 9 positions matching TRBD1. Trimming cost V 0 bases and J 5 bases; bases outside gene matches: 7. Germline CDR1 is GTSNPN and CDR2 is SVGIG (reference sequence). The CDR3 loop spans 15 amino acids. CDR3 sequence (DNA): TGTGCCTGGAGTGTACCGACAGGGGGACATGAGACCCAGTACTTC. It encodes CAWSVPTGGHETQYF.

This sequence joins TRBV19 and TRBJ1-1; weak D call: TRBD1 (5 bases). Germline lookup yields CDR1 LNHDA and CDR2 SQIVND (reference sequence). The V and J ends lost 7 bases and 4 bases respectively, with 10 bases between them. The CDR3 extends over 12 amino acids. DNA of the CDR3: TGTGCCAGTATGGGGGGACCCACTGAAGCTTTCTTT. Translated: CASMGGPTEAFF.

This chain joins TRBV5-1 and TRBJ2-7; 7 bases match TRBD2. V shed 4 bases and J 0 bases; nucleotides not matched to a gene: 4. Germline assignment: CDR1 SGHRS and CDR2 YFSETQ. CDR3 size: 14 residues. This chain's CDR3 is CASSKAGSSYEQYF. Written as DNA, the CDR3 is TGCGCCAGCAGCAAAGCGGGAAGCTCCTACGAGCAGTACTTC.

Sample share makes this clone large. V is TRBV4-1 and J is TRBJ2-7; D is unresolved. CDR3 length: 15 amino acids. V lost 0 bases and J 6 bases, leaving 15 bases between the germline ends. Germline values: CDR1 MGHRA, CDR2 YSYEKL. CDR3 nucleotide sequence: TGCGCCAGCAGCCAAGAAGGACCCCCCCGGGCCGAGCAGTACTTC. This translates into CASSQEGPPRAEQYF.

This sequence joins TRBV5-6 and TRBJ2-2; tentatively, D is TRBD1 (5 bases). Per the germline V gene, CDR1 is SGHDT and CDR2 is YYEEEE. The CDR3 consists of 15 residues. The V gene lost 2 bases and the J gene lost 7 bases, with 15 bases spanning the gap. In DNA, the CDR3 is TGTGCCAGCAGCTTCACAGGTGAAACCCGCGGGGAGCTGTTTTTT. Residues: CASSFTGETRGELFF.

In its sample, this clone was seen once. The chain employs TRBV5-1 and TRBJ1-3; D gene uncertain. CDR1 is SGHRS, CDR2 YFSETQ, per germline. V was cut by 0 bases and J by 4 bases, with 5 bases left in between. The CDR3 sequence is 13 residues long. CDR3 sequence (DNA): TGCGCCAGCAGCTTGGCCGGGGGAAACACCATATATTTT. Amino acids: CASSLAGGNTIYF.

The J gene is TRBJ1-5, the V gene TRBV7-2, with D perhaps TRBD1 (6 bases). CDR1 is SGHTA, CDR2 FQGNSA, per germline. V was clipped by 3 bases and J by 2 bases, with 11 bases between them. This CDR3 spans 15 amino acids. The CDR3 nucleotides read TGTGCCAGCAGCTTGGGGGGGGCGGGCAATCAGCCCCAGCATTTT. This sequence encodes CASSLGGAGNQPQHF.

The chain is built from TRBV6-5 and TRBJ1-2; D gene uncertain. Germline assignment: CDR1 MNHEY and CDR2 SVGAGI. V lost 2 bases and J 12 bases, leaving 10 bases between the germline ends. The CDR3 is 11 residues long. CDR3 bases: TGTGCCAGCAGTTACGGAAGCGAGAACACCTTC. Translated, it gives CASSYGSENTF.

The J gene is TRBJ2-7, the V gene TRBV4-1, with D tentatively TRBD2 (7 bases). Germline CDR1 and CDR2: MGHRA and YSYEKL. Trimming cost V 4 bases and J 2 bases, with 15 bases left between them. The CDR3 has 15 residues. This chain's CDR3 is CASSPSGGGPYEQYF. The CDR3 DNA reads TGCGCCAGCAGCCCCTCTGGGGGGGGGCCCTACGAGCAGTACTTC.

This sequence joins TRBV6-4 and TRBJ2-1, with 7 bases fitting TRBD1. CDR1 MRHNA and CDR2 SNTAGT come from the germline V gene. The V gene end was trimmed by 4 bases and the J gene end by 3 bases; junction bases not matched to a gene: 9. There are 16 residues in the CDR3. CDR3 loop: CASSAWGTELYNEQFF. CDR3 in DNA: TGTGCCAGCAGTGCATGGGGGACAGAACTCTACAATGAGCAGTTCTTC.

The chain is built from TRBV13 and TRBJ2-2; TRBD1 matches at 8 bases. Germline CDR1 reads PRHDT; CDR2 reads FYEKMQ (reference sequence). CDR3 length equals 17 residues. V lost 5 bases and J lost 6; bases outside the gene matches: 14. The CDR3 DNA follows: TGTGCCAGCAGCAGTTTTGACAGGGGTATGATGGCCGGGGAGCTGTTTTTT. It yields the protein CASSSFDRGMMAGELFF. The complete variable domain, with remaining parts taken from reference TRBV13 and TRBJ2-2, reads AAGVIQSPRHLIKEKRETATLKCYPIPRHDTVYWYQQGPGQDPQFLISFYEKMQSDKGSIPDRFSAQQFSDYHSELNMSSLELGDSALYFCASSSFDRGMMAGELFFGEGSRLTVL.

The J gene is TRBJ1-3, the V gene TRBV27, with 8 bases aligning to TRBD1. The CDR3 is 18 amino acids. The V gene's germline CDR1 is MNHEY and CDR2 SMNVEV (reference sequence). V dropped 6 bases and J dropped 2; count of bases not matched to a gene: 15. CDR3 region: CASSPHPLPQGAGNTIYF. Written as DNA, the CDR3 is TGTGCCAGCAGCCCGCACCCACTACCACAGGGGGCTGGAAACACCATATATTTT.

This sequence joins TRBV10-2 and TRBJ2-2, with 10 bases matching TRBD2. Unmatched junction bases numbered 16, after V lost 10 bases and J lost 2 bases. CDR1 WSHSY and CDR2 SAAADI come from the germline V gene. This CDR3 is 18 amino acids long. CDR3 sequence reads: CAILRTPGTSDNTGELFF. CDR3 DNA: TGCGCCATTCTTCGGACTCCCGGGACTAGCGACAACACCGGGGAGCTGTTTTTT.

V gene TRBV30 combines with J gene TRBJ1-1; 8 nucleotides line up with TRBD1. J lost 4 bases, V lost 1 base, and 17 bases had no gene match. CDR1 GTSNPN and CDR2 SVGIG come from the germline V gene (reference sequence). There are 18 residues in the CDR3. CDR3 DNA sequence: TGTGCCTGGAGTGATGGCCCGTACGGTACAGGGGGTAGCACTGAAGCTTTCTTT. It codes for CAWSDGPYGTGGSTEAFF.

J is TRBJ1-1 and V is TRBV6-2 or TRBV6-3; 7 bases are shared with TRBD1. The CDR3 spans 15 residues. Germline values: CDR1 MNHEY, CDR2 SVGEGT. The ends lost 2 bases at V and 8 bases at J; junction bases unmatched: 11. This CDR3 is CASSYLPGQLVEAFF. In DNA form, the CDR3 reads TGTGCCAGCAGTTACCTCCCGGGACAGCTAGTAGAAGCTTTCTTT.

The chain recombines TRBV30 with TRBJ1-5, with D perhaps TRBD1 (5 bases). V lost 5 bases and J lost 4, with 15 bases in between. CDR3 length: 14 amino acids. Germline CDR1 GTSNPN, CDR2 SVGIG (reference sequence). CDR3 region: CAWGVGRDNQPQHF. In DNA form, the CDR3 reads TGTGCCTGGGGGGTGGGCAGGGATAATCAGCCCCAGCATTTT.

The J gene is TRBJ2-7, the V gene TRBV4-1; D is unclear. This CDR3 has 15 residues. With 5 bases removed from V and 0 bases from J, the gap between germline ends came to 14 bases. CDR1 MGHRA and CDR2 YSYEKL come from the germline V gene. The chain's CDR3 is CASSIGHGSSYEQYF. CDR3 coding DNA: TGCGCCAGCAGCATCGGGCACGGATCCTCCTACGAGCAGTACTTC.

This clone was detected only once. V is TRBV18 and J is TRBJ1-5; D is uncertain. Trimming took off 3 bases at V and 4 bases at J, with 10 bases between the two ends. Looked up from germline, CDR1 is KGHSH and CDR2 is LQKENI. This CDR3 comprises 14 residues. The CDR3 nucleotides are TGTGCCAGCTCACCCGAAACCAGTAATCAGCCCCAGCATTTT. This gives the protein CASSPETSNQPQHF.

The rearrangement links TRBV2 to TRBJ2-7; 9 nucleotides align to TRBD1. V was pared by 4 bases and J by 3 bases, with 4 bases of the junction left unmatched. Germline V gene data show CDR1 as SNHLY and CDR2 as FYNNEI. The length of the CDR3 is 14 residues. The CDR3 nucleotides are TGTGCCAGCAGTGTGAGACAGGGGGGCTACGAGCAGTACTTC. This gives the protein CASSVRQGGYEQYF.

The chain combines TRBV28 with TRBJ2-7; 11 bases are shared with TRBD2. The CDR3 length is 16 residues. The ends lost 6 bases at V and 3 bases at J; junction bases unmatched: 10. The germline CDR1 and CDR2 sequences are MDHEN and SYDVKM. CDR3 region: CASSIFGTSGHYEQYF. DNA of the CDR3: TGTGCCAGCAGCATATTCGGGACTAGCGGACACTACGAGCAGTACTTC. Full variable domain (rest looked up from reference TRBV28 and TRBJ2-7): DVKVTQSSRYLVKRTGEKVFLECVQDMDHENMFWYRQDPGLGLRLIYFSYDVKMKEKGDIPEGYSVSREKKERFSLILESASTNQTSMYLCASSIFGTSGHYEQYFGPGTRLTVT.

The chain is built from TRBV19 and TRBJ1-1, with TRBD1 identical over 7 bases. After removal of 5 bases from V and 0 bases from J, the junction contained 3 bases not matched to a gene. The CDR3 sequence is 14 residues long. From germline, CDR1 is LNHDA and CDR2 SQIVND (reference sequence). Here the CDR3 DNA reads TGTGCCAGTAGTTTCGGGACAGTGAACACTGAAGCTTTCTTT. Translated: CASSFGTVNTEAFF.

CDR3 bases: TGTGCCTCCAAGGGCCCTGGCGGGACTTACTACAATGAGCAGTTCTTC. It encodes CASKGPGGTYYNEQFF. The V and J genes are TRBV13 and TRBJ2-1; D is possibly TRBD2 (6 bases). The germline V and J ends were trimmed by 11 bases and 3 bases, with 23 bases remaining between them. Germline V gene sequence: CDR1 PRHDT, CDR2 FYEKMQ (reference sequence). The CDR3 runs to 16 residues.

This chain links TRBV6-5 with TRBJ2-3; D is ambiguous. Germline CDR1 is MNHEY and CDR2 is SVGAGI. CDR3 length equals 12 residues. Trimming stripped 6 bases from V and 0 bases from J, with 4 bases between. For the CDR3, the DNA is TGTGCCAGCAGCCTCAGCACAGATACGCAGTATTTT. As protein: CASSLSTDTQYF.

The chain is built from TRBV25-1 and TRBJ1-2, with unresolved D. The CDR3 consists of 16 residues. CDR1 is MGHDK, CDR2 SYGVNS, per germline. Trimming took 1 base from V and 1 from J, leaving 13 bases between them. The chain's CDR3 is CASSESGPPFNYGYTF. The CDR3, as DNA: TGTGCCAGCAGTGAATCCGGACCGCCATTTAACTATGGCTACACCTTC.

This chain connects TRBV28 to TRBJ1-1; a weak D match, TRBD1 (5 bases). CDR3 size: 14 residues. Trimming left V 8 bases short and J 0 bases short, with 13 bases between. Germline CDR1 is MDHEN and CDR2 is SYDVKM. In DNA form, the CDR3 reads TGTGCCAGCTTTCCGGGACGGATGAACACTGAAGCTTTCTTT. This sequence encodes CASFPGRMNTEAFF.

The table lists this clone with a count of one. This chain connects TRBV28 to TRBJ1-5; D unclear. The CDR3 runs to 13 residues. V lost 7 bases and J lost 0, with 7 bases in between. Germline values: CDR1 MDHEN, CDR2 SYDVKM. As DNA, the CDR3 is TGTGCCAGCAATGGAGATAGCAATCAGCCCCAGCATTTT. Protein product: CASNGDSNQPQHF.

The chain combines TRBV28 with TRBJ1-3; D is unresolved. The CDR3 totals 15 residues. V lost 6 bases and J 0 bases, leaving 12 bases between the germline ends. Looked up from germline, CDR1 is MDHEN and CDR2 is SYDVKM. DNA of the CDR3: TGTGCCAGCAGCCTAACAGCGTTCTCTGGAAACACCATATATTTT. Residues: CASSLTAFSGNTIYF.